The 18 T cell receptor beta chains in this list originate from one sample, sequenced in a study of T-cell reconstitution after alpha-beta-depleted transplantation in children. Unique molecular identifiers featured in how the TCRbeta library was prepared. A single record per CDR3 protein comes from TCRdb applying MiXCR to the PCR reads. The table shows some 500,000 distinct CDR3 sequences, with about 31% occurring only once. This sample comprised PBMCs from the stem cell graft donor, obtained from the stem cell graft. The receptors here all came from a human donor who donated a stem cell graft to a child with aplastic anemia.

There are many counts of this clonotype. This rearrangement joins TRBV7-9 to TRBJ2-2, with D perhaps matching TRBD2 (5 bases). The CDR3 runs to 14 residues. The V gene lost 6 bases and the J gene lost 3 bases, with 11 bases spanning the gap. Germline CDR1 SEHNR, CDR2 FQNEAQ (reference sequence). In DNA form, the CDR3 reads TGTGCCAGCAGTTTGGCGGGTGACACCGGGGAGCTGTTTTTT. It codes for CASSLAGDTGELFF.

This chain links TRBV4-3 with TRBJ1-1; D not resolved. The germline gives CDR1 LGHNA, CDR2 YSLEER. The V end lost 0 bases, the J end lost 1 base, and 9 bases lay between the germline ends. The CDR3 is made up of 15 amino acids. The CDR3 loop is CASSQDFQANTEAFF. CDR3 nucleotide sequence: TGCGCCAGCAGCCAAGACTTCCAGGCGAACACTGAAGCTTTCTTT.

This clonotype turned up a few times. The rearrangement uses TRBV30 and TRBJ2-4; no firm D call. The V end was cut by 0 bases, the J end by 3 bases, with 15 bases between. CDR1 is GTSNPN, CDR2 SVGIG, per germline (reference sequence). This CDR3 spans 16 amino acids. CDR3 protein: CAWSVRRVEVKNIQYF. The CDR3 nucleotides are TGTGCCTGGAGTGTACGACGTGTTGAGGTCAAAAACATTCAGTACTTC.

This clonotype was seen a few times. The chain has TRBV9 and TRBJ2-7; D tentatively fits TRBD1 or TRBD2 (5 bases each). The CDR3 is made up of 16 amino acids. The germline V and J ends were trimmed by 0 bases and 0 bases, with 13 bases remaining between them. The germline V gene has CDR1 SGDLS and CDR2 YYNGEE. CDR3 sequence reads: CASSVGDPKTSYEQYF. CDR3 coding DNA: TGTGCCAGCAGCGTAGGGGACCCTAAGACCTCCTACGAGCAGTACTTC. The full variable domain, its missing parts supplied by reference TRBV9 and TRBJ2-7, is DSGVTQTPKHLITATGQRVTLRCSPRSGDLSVYWYQQSLDQGLQFLIQYYNGEERAKGNILERFSAQQFPDLHSELNLSSLELGDSALYFCASSVGDPKTSYEQYFGPGTRLTVT.

The V and J genes are TRBV10-3 and TRBJ2-5; D might be TRBD1 (6 bases). The CDR3 extends over 16 amino acids. V gave up 2 bases and J gave up 4 bases, with 17 bases separating them. Germline CDR1 reads ENHRY; CDR2 reads SYGVKD. The CDR3 loop reads CAISEGSTGPGETQYF. CDR3 coding DNA: TGTGCCATCAGTGAGGGGAGTACAGGGCCCGGAGAGACCCAGTACTTC.

The sample holds a few counts of this clonotype. The chain couples TRBV20-1 to TRBJ2-5, with D hard to call. The ends were cut back, 2 bases at V and 6 bases at J, with 13 bases in the middle. Per the germline V gene, CDR1 is DFQATT and CDR2 is SNEGSKA (reference sequence). This CDR3 has 13 amino acids. The CDR3 loop reads CSARPSTVQTQYF. For the CDR3, the DNA is TGCAGTGCTAGACCCTCGACTGTACAGACCCAGTACTTC.

This chain joins TRBV6-5 and TRBJ1-1; 9 nucleotides match TRBD1. With V trimmed by 3 bases and J by 2 bases, 4 bases remained unmatched. CDR3 length equals 15 residues. The germline CDR1 and CDR2 sequences are MNHEY and SVGAGI. The CDR3 sequence: CASSYMGQGNTEAFF. The CDR3 nucleotides are TGTGCCAGCAGTTATATGGGACAGGGCAACACTGAAGCTTTCTTT.

This clonotype has just a few counts. The genes are TRBV15 and TRBJ2-2; weak D call: TRBD2 (5 bases). The germline V gene encodes CDR1 LNHNV and CDR2 YYDKDF (reference sequence). The CDR3 length is 13 residues. Trimming shortened V by 6 bases and J by 4 bases, and 9 bases separated the two germline ends. CDR3 residues: CATSSDSTGELFF. The CDR3 DNA reads TGTGCCACCAGTAGCGACTCCACCGGGGAGCTGTTTTTT.

This clonotype has just a few counts. This chain connects TRBV27 to TRBJ2-1, with D perhaps TRBD1 (6 bases). The CDR3 has 15 amino acids. Germline V CDR1 and CDR2: MNHEY, SMNVEV (reference sequence). Trimming removed 0 bases from V and 7 bases from J, with 13 bases in between. The chain's CDR3 is CASSLSQGTSNEQFF. DNA of the CDR3: TGTGCCAGCAGTTTATCCCAGGGGACATCGAATGAGCAGTTCTTC.

V is TRBV6-1 and J is TRBJ1-5, with 8 bases matching TRBD1. The CDR3 is 14 amino acids. Germline trimming cut 4 bases from V and 6 bases from J; bases unmatched to any gene: 5. Germline CDR1 and CDR2: MNHNS and SASEGT. CDR3 nucleotides: TGTGCCAGCAGTGCAGGGGGCGGTGGTCAGCCCCAGCATTTT. Translating it yields CASSAGGGGQPQHF.

Only a few counts were recorded for this clonotype. The V and J genes are TRBV20-1 and TRBJ2-3, with D possibly TRBD2 on 5 matching bases. The length of the CDR3 is 14 residues. With 5 bases removed from V and 0 bases from J, the gap between germline ends came to 12 bases. Germline CDR1 reads DFQATT; CDR2 reads SNEGSKA (reference sequence). CDR3 DNA: TGCAGTGCTCTGACTATCTCTAGCACAGATACGCAGTATTTT. This sequence encodes CSALTISSTDTQYF.

The sample holds a few counts of this clonotype. The chain employs TRBV29-1 and TRBJ2-3; 7 bases fit TRBD1. Per germline, CDR1 SQVTM and CDR2 ANQGSEA. This CDR3 is 14 amino acids long. V lost 6 bases, J lost 2 bases, and 8 bases stayed unmatched. In nucleotides, the CDR3 is TGCAGCGTGGCTGACAGGGCCCCCACAGATACGCAGTATTTT. Residues: CSVADRAPTDTQYF.

In its sample, this clonotype was seen many times. This chain connects TRBV7-2 to TRBJ2-3, with 7 nucleotides matching TRBD2. After removal of 0 bases from V and 2 bases from J, the junction contained 8 bases not matched to a gene. This CDR3 spans 17 amino acids. Looked up from germline, CDR1 is SGHTA and CDR2 is FQGNSA. For the CDR3, the DNA is TGTGCCAGCAGCTTAGCGGCGGCGGGAGCAGTCACAGATACGCAGTATTTT. It yields the protein CASSLAAAGAVTDTQYF.

The count of this clonotype is one. This sequence joins TRBV18 and TRBJ1-5, with D uncertain. The CDR3 consists of 15 residues. Trimming took off 2 bases at V and 2 bases at J, with 10 bases between the two ends. Germline CDR1 reads KGHSH; CDR2 reads LQKENI. As DNA, the CDR3 is TGTGCCAGCTCACCAGGGGTGACCGGCAATCAGCCCCAGCATTTT. Translated, it gives CASSPGVTGNQPQHF.

V is TRBV6-2 or TRBV6-3 and J is TRBJ2-7; TRBD2 might be the D (5 bases). The V gene lost 7 bases and the J gene lost 6 bases, with 19 bases spanning the gap. The CDR3 totals 14 residues. CDR1 and CDR2 from the germline V gene are MNHEY and SVGEGT. CDR3 sequence: CASTRDGLGSEQYF. CDR3 nucleotide sequence: TGTGCCAGCACTCGCGACGGACTGGGGAGCGAGCAGTACTTC.

This clonotype appeared a few times. This chain links TRBV12-3 or TRBV12-4 with TRBJ1-1, with unresolved D. The CDR3 has 13 amino acids. V was pared by 6 bases and J by 4 bases, with 12 bases between. The DNA for the CDR3 is TGTGCCAGCAGCCTAGGGTGGGGCACTGAAGCTTTCTTT. This codes for CASSLGWGTEAFF.

The chain has TRBV6-2 or TRBV6-3 and TRBJ2-2; a weak D match, TRBD1 (6 bases). The CDR3 sequence is 13 residues long. V was shortened by 7 bases and J by 6 bases, with 12 bases between the two germline ends. The germline CDR1 and CDR2 sequences are MNHEY and SVGEGT. The CDR3 loop is CASTFTGPGELFF. Written as DNA, the CDR3 is TGTGCCAGCACTTTCACAGGGCCCGGGGAGCTGTTTTTT.

Written as DNA, the CDR3 is TGCAGCGTTGTGTTACAGACCCGTGAGCAGTTCTTC. Residues: CSVVLQTREQFF. V is TRBV29-1 and J is TRBJ2-1; unclear D gene. V was shortened by 4 bases and J by 9 bases, with 13 bases between the two germline ends. Looked up from germline, CDR1 is SQVTM and CDR2 is ANQGSEA. The CDR3 is 12 amino acids.